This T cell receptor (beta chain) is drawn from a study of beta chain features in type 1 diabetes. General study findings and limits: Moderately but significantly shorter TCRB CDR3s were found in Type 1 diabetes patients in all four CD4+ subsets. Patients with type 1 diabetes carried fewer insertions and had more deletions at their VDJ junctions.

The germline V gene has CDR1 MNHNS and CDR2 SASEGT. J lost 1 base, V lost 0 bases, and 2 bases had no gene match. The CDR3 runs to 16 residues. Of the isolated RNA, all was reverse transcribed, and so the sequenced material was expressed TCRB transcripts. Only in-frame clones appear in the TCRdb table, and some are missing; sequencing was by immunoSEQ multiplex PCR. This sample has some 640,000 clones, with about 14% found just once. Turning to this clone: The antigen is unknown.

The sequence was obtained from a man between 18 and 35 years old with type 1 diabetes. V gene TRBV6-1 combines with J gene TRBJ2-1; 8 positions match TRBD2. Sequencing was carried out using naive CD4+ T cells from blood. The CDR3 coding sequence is TGTGCCAGCAGTGAAGCAATAGCGGGGTCCTACAATGAGCAGTTCTTC. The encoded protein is CASSEAIAGSYNEQFF.